This TCR beta chain is from a study of blood T cell repertoires in COVID-19. Study as a whole: The United States, Italy and Spain were the sources of the acute and convalescent COVID-19 samples. The analysed material was cDNA or gDNA that came from T cells, B-cell-depleted T cells, or PBMCs.

CDR3 size: 15 residues. Trimming took off 8 bases at V and 4 bases at J, with 22 bases between the two ends. Germline CDR1 reads SQVTM; CDR2 reads ANQGSEA. Individuals drawn from about 26 US areas were roughly 18 to 95 years old. Original processing methods: The assay estimated nucleated cells by amplifying reference gene primers. Clones were sequenced by immunoSEQ multiplex PCR, and TCRdb holds only the in-frame ones, with some missing. The DNA was the basis for D and trimming; V, J and clone size are from that table. Here the sample spans around 180,000 clones, roughly 87% being singletons. This TCR was recovered from a middle-aged woman with acute COVID-19. V gene TRBV29-1 combines with J gene TRBJ2-3; a possible D gene is TRBD2 (5 bases). Sequenced: PBMCs or T cells enriched from blood (not recorded which). This CDR3 reads CSSNPVGVPSDTQYF. The CDR3 DNA reads as TGCAGCTCTAATCCAGTGGGAGTCCCTTCAGATACGCAGTATTTT.